The entry below describes one T cell receptor beta chain. This sample stems from a study of cytotoxic CD8 clonotypes in ibrutinib-treated CLL. Produced via immunoSEQ multiplex PCR; TCRdb's table is partial and in-frame only. Of nearly 300,000 clones in the sample, less than 85% were seen once. Trimming at V came to 4 bases and at J to 2 bases, leaving 4 bases not matched to a gene. The CDR3 totals 14 residues. The germline V gene encodes CDR1 MGHRA and CDR2 YSYEKL. The clonotype comes from a human donor with chronic lymphocytic leukemia. Sequencing was performed on PBMCs, taken at disease progression, from a patient treated with ibrutinib. The chain carries TRBV4-1 and TRBJ2-5; 7 positions agree with TRBD1. The CDR3 bases are TGCGCCAGCAGCCCCTGGACAGGACAAGAGACCCAGTACTTC. Translated, it gives CASSPWTGQETQYF.